The 21 T cell receptor beta chains below all came from one sample that was sequenced in a study of T cells in Graves' hyperthyroidism and ophthalmopathy. Regions amplified from RNA transcripts were the TCR beta CDR3 regions. With the HTBI primer set, the TCR CDR3 went through a first round of RT-PCR. One entry per CDR3 protein, called by TCRdb with MiXCR from the multiplex PCR reads. This table has about 560,000 distinct CDR3 sequences, approximately 16% appearing once. Sequencing input: blood. These receptors were taken from a woman younger than 30 with Graves' hyperthyroidism.

Regarding this clonotype: The germline gene is not matched at one end of the junction; a read error may be the cause. The rearrangement uses TRBV9 and TRBJ1-1; 8 bases fit TRBD1. CDR3 length: 15 residues. Germline values: CDR1 SGDLS, CDR2 YYNGEE. The CDR3 DNA sequence: TGTGCCAGCAGCCCCCTACGGGACAGGAACACTGGAGCTTTCTTT. Translated: CASSPLRDRNTGAFF.

This clonotype was recorded a few times. V and J are TRBV6-2 or TRBV6-3 and TRBJ2-3; D is unresolved. Per germline, CDR1 MNHEY and CDR2 SVGEGT. This CDR3 comprises 11 residues. Trimming cost V 6 bases and J 3 bases, with 4 bases left between them. CDR3 nucleotide sequence: TGTGCCAGCAGAGCGACAGATACGCAGTATTTT. Residues: CASRATDTQYF.

The chain links TRBV6-1 to TRBJ2-1, with 8 bases that match TRBD1. The germline CDR1 and CDR2 sequences are MNHNS and SASEGT. CDR3 length equals 17 residues. V lost 0 bases, J lost 5 bases, and 9 bases stayed unmatched. DNA for the CDR3: TGTGCCAGCAGTGAAGCTAGGACAGGGACCTTTAACAATGAGCAGTTCTTC. Residues: CASSEARTGTFNNEQFF.

This clonotype was found many times. This chain links TRBV18 with TRBJ1-5; perhaps TRBD1 as D (6 bases). The CDR3 runs 15 residues. Trimming pared 4 bases from V and 1 base from J, leaving 11 bases between. From germline, CDR1 is KGHSH and CDR2 LQKENI. In nucleotides, the CDR3 is TGTGCCAGCTCACACACTGACAGGAGCAATCAGCCCCAGCATTTT. It is translated as CASSHTDRSNQPQHF. The full variable domain, in which reference TRBV18 and TRBJ1-5 provide the parts outside the CDR3, is NAGVMQNPRHLVRRRGQEARLRCSPMKGHSHVYWYRQLPEEGLKFMVYLQKENIIDESGMPKERFSAEFPKEGPSILRIQQVVRGDSAAYFCASSHTDRSNQPQHFGDGTRLSIL.

This clonotype showed up many times. The rearrangement uses TRBV7-8 and TRBJ2-1; 10 nucleotides align to TRBD1. The CDR3 has 14 amino acids. V dropped 3 bases and J dropped 6; count of bases not matched to a gene: 2. Germline V gives CDR1 SGHVS, CDR2 FQNEAQ. The CDR3 sequence is CASSFRDRGNEQFF. The CDR3 DNA sequence: TGTGCCAGCAGCTTCCGGGACAGGGGCAATGAGCAGTTCTTC.

This clonotype was picked up a small number of times. The rearrangement joins TRBV6-5 to TRBJ2-3, with D possibly TRBD2 on 5 matching bases. Trimming removed 3 bases at V and 0 bases at J, with 13 bases between. The CDR3 contains 16 residues. Germline CDR1 and CDR2: MNHEY and SVGAGI. CDR3 residues: CASSYQPGVSTDTQYF. The CDR3 DNA reads as TGTGCCAGCAGTTATCAGCCCGGGGTCAGCACAGATACGCAGTATTTT.

The chain links TRBV4-3 to TRBJ2-4; D remains unclear. Trimming shortened V by 2 bases and J by 2 bases, and 10 bases separated the two germline ends. The CDR3 consists of 15 residues. Germline values: CDR1 LGHNA, CDR2 YSLEER. The CDR3 sequence is CASSQRAVTKNIQYF. For the CDR3, the DNA is TGCGCCAGCAGCCAAAGAGCAGTGACCAAAAACATTCAGTACTTC.

This clonotype was seen once. A much larger clonotype is one base distant, so this may be a read error. This chain links TRBV7-9 with TRBJ2-7; D is uncertain. The J call may be faulty, since TRBJ2-1 better matches the DNA end. CDR1 is SEHNR, CDR2 FQNEAQ, per germline (reference sequence). The CDR3 contains 12 residues. CDR3 sequence reads: CASSLITYEQFF. DNA of the CDR3: TGTGCCAGCAGCTTAATAACCTACGAGCAGTTCTTC.

This clonotype came up many times. The rearrangement joins TRBV7-6 to TRBJ2-5, with TRBD1 identical over 9 bases. The length of the CDR3 is 15 residues. J was trimmed by 5 bases and V by 5 bases; bases with no gene match: 9. Germline CDR1 is SGHVS and CDR2 is FNYEAQ. The CDR3 DNA is TGTGCCAGCAGCGTAGTGGAAGACAGGGGGGAGACCCAGTACTTC. Its translation is CASSVVEDRGETQYF.

This clonotype was detected many times. V and J are TRBV12-3 or TRBV12-4 and TRBJ2-7; perhaps TRBD1 as D (5 bases). This CDR3 has 14 amino acids. V dropped 2 bases and J dropped 5 bases, with 13 bases sitting between them. This chain's CDR3 is CASSLSAGQDEQYF. In DNA form, the CDR3 reads TGTGCCAGCAGTTTATCGGCAGGGCAGGACGAGCAGTACTTC.

This clonotype was recorded many times. The V and J genes are TRBV6-1 and TRBJ2-3; 8 bases align to TRBD2. The V and J ends lost 10 bases and 8 bases, in that order; junction bases with no gene match: 14. Germline lookup yields CDR1 MNHNS and CDR2 SASEGT. This CDR3 contains 14 residues. CDR3 bases: TGTGCCACGCAGGGCGGTAGCGGGATCTCTACGCAGTATTTT. Protein sequence: CATQGGSGISTQYF.

This clonotype was seen ten or more times. The rearrangement links TRBV12-3 or TRBV12-4 to TRBJ2-3; D is unclear. The CDR3 covers 12 residues. V was shortened by 5 bases and J by 4 bases, with 7 bases between the two germline ends. CDR3: CASSTGPDTQYF. CDR3 DNA: TGTGCCAGCAGTACCGGCCCAGATACGCAGTATTTT.

This clonotype was seen at least ten times. The chain uses TRBV27 and TRBJ1-1, with D maybe TRBD1 (6 bases). The germline CDR1 and CDR2 sequences are MNHEY and SMNVEV (reference sequence). The V end lost 2 bases, the J end lost 5 bases, and 18 bases lay between the germline ends. This CDR3 is 16 amino acids long. CDR3 sequence reads: CASSLAKGGRSTEAFF. CDR3 sequence (DNA): TGTGCCAGCAGTTTAGCGAAGGGGGGGAGGAGTACTGAAGCTTTCTTT.

In this sample, this clonotype turned up a few times. This rearrangement joins TRBV30 to TRBJ2-7, with 9 positions matching TRBD1. The CDR3 spans 12 residues. Germline V lookup: CDR1 GTSNPN, CDR2 SVGIG (reference sequence). Losses at the gene ends were 4 bases for V and 4 bases for J; bases not matched to a gene: 2. The CDR3 is CAWTGTGYEQYF. The CDR3 coding sequence is TGTGCCTGGACCGGGACAGGGTACGAGCAGTACTTC.

V is TRBV19 and J is TRBJ2-5, with D unresolved. The CDR3 runs 13 residues. Trimming removed 3 bases at V and 4 bases at J, with 9 bases between. Germline CDR1 is LNHDA and CDR2 is SQIVND (reference sequence). The DNA of the CDR3 is TGTGCCAGTAGTATTCCTGGACGAGAGACCCAGTACTTC. This encodes CASSIPGRETQYF. The full variable domain, rest sourced from reference TRBV19 and TRBJ2-5, is DGGITQSPKYLFRKEGQNVTLSCEQNLNHDAMYWYRQDPGQGLRLIYYSQIVNDFQKGDIAEGYSVSREKKESFPLTVTSAQKNPTAFYLCASSIPGRETQYFGPGTRLLVL.

This chain links TRBV4-2 with TRBJ1-2, with D unclear. The CDR3 totals 16 residues. Trimming stripped 0 bases from V and 0 bases from J, with 11 bases between. In germline, CDR1 is LGHNA, CDR2 YNFKEQ. CDR3 in DNA: TGTGCCAGCAGCCAAGATATCTTCTCCTCTAACTATGGCTACACCTTC. Protein: CASSQDIFSSNYGYTF.

The table lists this clonotype with many counts. The V and J genes are TRBV18 and TRBJ2-1, with D uncertain. There are 14 residues in the CDR3. Per the germline V gene, CDR1 is KGHSH and CDR2 is LQKENI. The ends were cut back, 0 bases at V and 5 bases at J, with 8 bases in the middle. The CDR3 sequence is CASSPPAGNNEQFF. The CDR3 DNA sequence: TGTGCCAGCTCACCACCAGCAGGAAACAATGAGCAGTTCTTC.

This clonotype showed up many times. The CDR3 loop reads CASSFGVGQGRNQPQHF. CDR3 in DNA: TGTGCCAGCAGTTTCGGGGTGGGGCAGGGGCGGAATCAGCCCCAGCATTTT. This rearrangement joins TRBV12-3 or TRBV12-4 to TRBJ1-5, with D possibly being TRBD1 (6 bases). This CDR3 contains 17 residues. V lost 3 bases, J lost 4 bases, and 19 bases lay in between.

The genes are TRBV15 and TRBJ1-2; tentative D call: TRBD1 (6 bases). Germline V gene lookup returns CDR1 LNHNV and CDR2 YYDKDF (reference sequence). The length of the CDR3 is 16 residues. The V end was cut by 2 bases, the J end by 0 bases, with 13 bases between. The CDR3 reads CATSRYWWGPNYGYTF. The CDR3 coding sequence is TGTGCCACCAGCAGATACTGGTGGGGGCCTAACTATGGCTACACCTTC.

This clonotype was counted many times. This chain joins TRBV30 and TRBJ1-5; D gene uncertain. CDR3 length equals 15 residues. Trimming took off 2 bases at V and 1 base at J, with 12 bases between the two ends. Germline lookup yields CDR1 GTSNPN and CDR2 SVGIG (reference sequence). CDR3 bases: TGTGCCTGGAGTAATGGAGGTGGGAGCAATCAGCCCCAGCATTTT. Its protein is CAWSNGGGSNQPQHF.

This clonotype was observed at least ten times. The chain has TRBV12-3 or TRBV12-4 and TRBJ2-2; D may be TRBD2 (6 bases). V shed 5 bases and J shed 0 bases, with 13 bases lying between them. This CDR3 region has 16 residues. CDR3 DNA sequence: TGTGCCAGCAGTCCTGTTAGCGGCGCGAACACCGGGGAGCTGTTTTTT. Translation: CASSPVSGANTGELFF.